The rows below give T cell receptor beta chains drawn from one sample of a study of shared clonotypes between healthy human individuals. This table comes from immunoSEQ multiplex PCR, and its TCRdb copy is limited to in-frame clones, with some not included. The repertoire has around 2.5 million clones, 80% to 95% of them found once; the top ten carry more than 0.35%. Input material: naive CD4+ T cells from PBMCs. The receptor set was obtained from a man aged 18 to 35 in good health. Some clones in this sample may be carry-over from other donors' samples. The CDR3 runs from the conserved cysteine through the conserved F or W. The D gene is left open where the match is weak. Size tells how often a clone was seen (once, few, many) or the class of an expanded clone, and some rows leave it out.

CDR3,DNA,D,size,V,J
CASSLFTGQGAADTQYF,TGTGCCAGCAGTTTATTTACGGGACAGGGGGCGGCAGATACGCAGTATTTT,TRBD1,NA,TRBV28,TRBJ2-3
CASSYSTGLGGPEAFF,TGTGCCAGCAGTTACTCGACGGGACTAGGGGGCCCTGAAGCTTTCTTT,TRBD1,NA,TRBV6-6,TRBJ1-1
CSVGVAGARYEQYF,TGCAGCGTTGGGGTAGCGGGGGCCCGCTACGAGCAGTACTTC,TRBD2,NA,TRBV29-1,TRBJ2-7
CASSWGTSSYNEQFF,TGTGCCAGCAGCTGGGGGACTAGCTCATACAATGAGCAGTTCTTC,TRBD2,NA,TRBV5-5,TRBJ2-1
CASSPRQNEKLFF,TGTGCCAGCTCACCACGACAGAATGAAAAACTGTTTTTT,NA,NA,TRBV18,TRBJ1-4
CASSRDPSGRRGEQFF,TGTGCCAGCAGTAGGGACCCTAGCGGGAGGAGAGGTGAGCAGTTCTTC,TRBD2,NA,TRBV28,TRBJ2-1
CASSIFRAQEQPQHF,TGTGCCAGTAGTATTTTTAGGGCCCAGGAGCAGCCCCAGCATTTT,NA,NA,TRBV19,TRBJ1-5
CASSLGGQGTGELFF,TGTGCCAGCAGCTTAGGGGGGCAGGGCACCGGGGAGCTGTTTTTT,NA,NA,TRBV11-3,TRBJ2-2
CASREGGGLNQPQHF,TGTGCCAGCAGAGAGGGCGGGGGGCTTAATCAGCCCCAGCATTTT,NA,NA,TRBV6-1,TRBJ1-5
CASSRSGRAVDTQYF,TGTGCCAGCAGTAGAAGCGGGAGGGCCGTAGATACGCAGTATTTT,TRBD2,NA,TRBV6-5,TRBJ2-3
CASSDGTSGTDTQYF,TGCGCCAGCAGCGACGGGACTAGTGGTACAGATACGCAGTATTTT,TRBD2,NA,TRBV5-1,TRBJ2-3
CAGGLAAGEQYF,TGTGCCGGCGGACTAGCTGCCGGCGAGCAGTACTTC,TRBD2,NA,TRBV10-3,TRBJ2-7
CASSPPQNSPLHF,TGTGCCAGCAGTCCCCCACAGAATTCACCCCTCCACTTT,NA,NA,TRBV28,TRBJ1-6
CASRRGRQFNQPQHF,TGTGCCAGCAGGAGAGGCAGGCAATTCAATCAGCCCCAGCATTTT,NA,NA,TRBV28,TRBJ1-5
CASSQTTQASGELFF,TGTGCCAGCAGCCAAACAACCCAGGCTAGCGGGGAGCTGTTTTTT,NA,NA,TRBV4-2,TRBJ2-2
CASSPQSGYTF,TGTGCCAGCAGCCCCCAGTCGGGCTACACCTTC,NA,NA,TRBV7-2,TRBJ1-2
CASSTGAESSGNTIYF,TGTGCCAGCAGCACCGGGGCGGAGAGCTCTGGAAACACCATATATTTT,NA,NA,TRBV5-4,TRBJ1-3
CAIRGTAVDEQYF,TGTGCCATCAGGGGGACCGCCGTCGACGAGCAGTACTTC,NA,NA,TRBV10-3,TRBJ2-7
CASSPQDTEAFF,TGCGCCAGCAGCCCGCAAGACACTGAAGCTTTCTTT,NA,NA,TRBV5-1,TRBJ1-1
CASSPFADTQYF,TGTGCCAGCAGCCCCTTCGCAGATACGCAGTATTTT,NA,NA,TRBV5-4,TRBJ2-3
CASSLGTSPYEQYF,TGTGCCAGCAGCCTCGGGACTTCTCCTTACGAGCAGTACTTC,NA,NA,TRBV7-9,TRBJ2-7
CASSRGSSNYGYTF,TGTGCCAGCAGCAGGGGGTCCTCTAACTATGGCTACACCTTC,TRBD1,NA,TRBV2,TRBJ1-2
CASSLEGGFNEQFF,TGTGCCAGCAGCTTAGAAGGGGGATTCAATGAGCAGTTCTTC,NA,NA,TRBV7-9,TRBJ2-1
CASSPGPGPDTQYF,TGTGCCAGCAGCCCTGGACCCGGACCAGATACGCAGTATTTT,NA,NA,TRBV11-2,TRBJ2-3
CASSERRASSNTEAFF,TGCGCCAGCAGTGAACGGCGGGCTAGTTCAAACACTGAAGCTTTCTTT,NA,NA,TRBV10-2,TRBJ1-1
CASSVLTETGDTQYF,TGTGCCAGCTCAGTTCTGACAGAAACGGGAGATACGCAGTATTTT,NA,NA,TRBV18,TRBJ2-3
CASSLPLALPHEQYF,TGTGCCAGCAGCTTACCGCTAGCCCTACCCCACGAGCAGTACTTC,NA,NA,TRBV7-3,TRBJ2-7
CASSENVIGTEAFF,TGTGCCAGCAGCGAGAACGTGATAGGTACTGAAGCTTTCTTT,NA,NA,TRBV7-9,TRBJ1-1
CASEGTLEAFF,TGTGCCAGCGAGGGGACACTTGAAGCTTTCTTT,NA,NA,TRBV6-5,TRBJ1-1
CASSLGAADTDTQYF,TGTGCCAGCAGCCTGGGGGCGGCTGACACAGATACGCAGTATTTT,NA,NA,TRBV7-2,TRBJ2-3
CASSWTVNQPQHF,TGTGCCAGCAGTTGGACAGTCAATCAGCCCCAGCATTTT,NA,NA,TRBV6-5,TRBJ1-5
CASNLGGASGIYEQYF,TGTGCCAGCAACCTCGGGGGGGCTAGCGGGATTTACGAGCAGTACTTC,TRBD2,once,TRBV28,TRBJ2-7
CATSSLRSGYEQYF,TGTGCCACCAGCTCTCTTCGGAGCGGGTACGAGCAGTACTTC,NA,NA,TRBV15,TRBJ2-7
CASSGLEMTSGSSYEQYF,TGTGCCAGTTCCGGCCTCGAAATGACTAGCGGGAGTTCCTACGAGCAGTACTTC,TRBD2,NA,TRBV19,TRBJ2-7
CASSLPRDADTQYF,TGCGCCAGCAGCTTGCCGCGGGACGCGGATACGCAGTATTTT,NA,NA,TRBV5-1,TRBJ2-3
CASSQFGEGATNEKLFF,TGCGCCAGCAGTCAATTTGGGGAGGGTGCAACTAATGAAAAACTGTTTTTT,NA,NA,TRBV23-1,TRBJ1-4
CASSPDRQGRGGYTF,TGTGCCAGCAGCCCCGACCGACAGGGTAGAGGAGGCTACACCTTC,TRBD1,once,TRBV9,TRBJ1-2